These 7 T cell receptor beta chains share one sample of origin, sequenced in a study of regulatory T cells in long-lasting Graves disease. Researchers made TCR beta libraries by using iRepertoire HTBI primers and running Arm-PCR on CDR3 regions. TCRdb re-derived calls from the multiplex PCR reads in MiXCR, one entry per CDR3 protein. The sample has roughly 400,000 distinct CDR3 sequences; roughly a fifth are singletons. The time point is: persistent/refractory GD, antithyroid drugs over 5 years with positive TRAb. TCR sequences were obtained from RNA taken from PBMCs. The specimen was peripheral blood mononuclear cells (PBMCs), collected when the disease was refractory, from a patient treated with antithyroid drugs. The source is a female donor with Graves disease.

A few counts support this clonotype. The V and J genes are TRBV20-1 and TRBJ2-7; 11 bases match TRBD2. V shed 6 bases, J shed 7 bases, and the junction held 8 bases outside the gene matches. Germline V gene data show CDR1 as DFQATT and CDR2 as SNEGSKA (reference sequence). The CDR3 contains 13 residues. CDR3 in amino acids: CSALAGGPREQYF. CDR3 DNA sequence: TGCAGTGCATTAGCGGGAGGGCCGAGGGAGCAGTACTTC.

The chain has TRBV7-9 and TRBJ1-1, with D uncertain. Germline V gene lookup returns CDR1 SEHNR and CDR2 FQNEAQ (reference sequence). The V and J ends lost 0 bases and 4 bases respectively, with 3 bases between them. The CDR3 covers 12 residues. The CDR3, as DNA: TGTGCCAGCAGCTTAGCGGTCACTGAAGCTTTCTTT. The encoded protein is CASSLAVTEAFF.

This clonotype has ten or more counts. The rearrangement uses TRBV28 and TRBJ2-7; 14 nucleotides align to TRBD2. CDR1 and CDR2 from the germline V gene are MDHEN and SYDVKM. The CDR3 runs to 16 residues. With 6 bases clipped from V and 3 bases from J, the junction kept 7 bases outside the gene matches. CDR3 sequence (DNA): TGTGCCAGCAGGGGGACTAGCGGGAGAGGTTTCTACGAGCAGTACTTC. Translating it yields CASRGTSGRGFYEQYF.

This clonotype occurred many times. This rearrangement joins TRBV6-2 or TRBV6-3 to TRBJ1-2, with TRBD1 as a possible D gene (5 bases). Trimming stripped 2 bases from V and 0 bases from J, with 13 bases between. The CDR3 is 16 amino acids. Germline assignment: CDR1 MNHEY and CDR2 SVGEGT. This chain's CDR3 is CASSYGGESANYGYTF. Written as DNA, the CDR3 is TGTGCCAGCAGTTACGGGGGTGAATCAGCTAACTATGGCTACACCTTC.

This clonotype has more than one count but fewer than ten. The chain uses TRBV27 and TRBJ1-6; D remains ambiguous. CDR1 MNHEY and CDR2 SMNVEV come from the germline V gene (reference sequence). V was pared by 2 bases and J by 8 bases, with 4 bases between. This CDR3 has 12 amino acids. The CDR3 nucleotides are TGTGCCAGCAGTTTAAGGGATTCACCCCTCCACTTT. It is translated as CASSLRDSPLHF.

This chain joins TRBV20-1 and TRBJ2-3; tentative D call: TRBD1 (6 bases). From germline, CDR1 is DFQATT and CDR2 SNEGSKA (reference sequence). The V end lost 6 bases, the J end lost 0 bases, and 10 bases lay between the germline ends. The CDR3 runs 13 residues. This chain's CDR3 is CSAHRESTDTQYF. CDR3 sequence (DNA): TGCAGTGCCCACAGGGAGAGCACAGATACGCAGTATTTT.

This clonotype appeared many times. The chain combines TRBV28 with TRBJ1-1; TRBD1 agrees at 7 bases. Germline CDR1 is MDHEN and CDR2 is SYDVKM. The CDR3 spans 14 residues. J was trimmed by 5 bases and V by 2 bases; bases with no gene match: 5. CDR3 sequence (DNA): TGTGCCAGCAGTTTAGCGGGACAGTGGACTGAAGCTTTCTTT. Translated: CASSLAGQWTEAFF.